Below, one T cell receptor (beta chain) is given with its context. What it recognizes is unknown. Germline V CDR1 and CDR2: SGHTA, FQGTGA. The CDR3 runs 16 residues. V shed 4 bases, J shed 1 base, and the junction held 7 bases outside the gene matches. These data come from a study of Tregs in tolerant kidney transplant recipients. The table came from immunoSEQ multiplex PCR; TCRdb's copy has only in-frame clones and leaves some out. The table lists around 230,000 clones, roughly four fifths of them singletons. Study conclusions and caveats: Expanding Tregs on activated donor B cells appeared to best identify donor-specific TCRbeta clones.

Unstimulated Tregs (CD4+CD25+CD127-) and CD4+CD25- non-Tregs were sorted from PBMCs. Sequencing was done on a sample of CD4+ T cells from blood. The rearrangement links TRBV7-3 to TRBJ2-5; 9 bases are a match to TRBD2. The TCR originated in a human donor in good health. DNA of the CDR3: TGTGCCAGCAGCTCAGGCAATAGCGGGGGCCAAGAGACCCAGTACTTC. Translation gives CASSSGNSGGQETQYF.